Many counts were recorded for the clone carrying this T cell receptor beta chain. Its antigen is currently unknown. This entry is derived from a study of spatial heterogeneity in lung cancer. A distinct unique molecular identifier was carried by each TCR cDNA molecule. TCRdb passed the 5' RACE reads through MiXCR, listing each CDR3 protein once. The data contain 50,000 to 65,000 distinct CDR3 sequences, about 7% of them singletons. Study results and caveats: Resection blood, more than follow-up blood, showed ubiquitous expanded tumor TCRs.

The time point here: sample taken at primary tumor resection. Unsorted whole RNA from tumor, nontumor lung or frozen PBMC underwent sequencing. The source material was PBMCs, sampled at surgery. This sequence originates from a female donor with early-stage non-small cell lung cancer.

The CDR3 here is CASGWNGYEQYF. DNA of the CDR3: TGTGCCAGCGGGTGGAACGGCTACGAGCAGTACTTC. V is TRBV7-2 and J is TRBJ2-7; D is ambiguous. The V gene lost 8 bases and the J gene lost 3 bases, with 11 bases spanning the gap. Germline loops: CDR1 SGHTA, CDR2 FQGNSA. The CDR3 totals 12 residues.